Listed below are T cell receptor beta chains from one sample, sequenced in a study of OX40 agonist ivuxolimab in advanced cancers. Method: immunoSEQ multiplex PCR; TCRdb's copy keeps in-frame clones and lacks some. The sample consists of about 120,000 clones, 75% to 90% of them appearing once. Sequenced material: CD4+ or CD8+ T cells sorted from blood, taken in a trial of the OX40 agonist ivuxolimab. These receptor sequences come from an adult with an advanced solid tumor such as melanoma, head and neck, liver or kidney cancer. Both conserved end residues are part of each CDR3. The D gene is left open where the match is weak. Clone sizes are given selectively: once, few, many, or a class where the clone is expanded.

clone size	V gene	D gene	J gene	CDR3 protein	CDR3 DNA
-	TRBV10-3	-	TRBJ2-1	CAISERGVDEQFF	TGTGCCATCAGTGAAAGGGGGGTGGATGAGCAGTTCTTC
once	TRBV18	-	TRBJ1-3	CASSQGRAGNTIYF	TGTGCCAGCTCACAGGGGAGAGCTGGAAACACCATATATTTT
-	TRBV7-2	-	TRBJ1-5	CASSPRGGSQPQHF	TGTGCCAGCAGCCCCCGAGGAGGGAGTCAGCCCCAGCATTTT
-	TRBV7-9	TRBD1	TRBJ1-2	CASSPGQVPNYGYTF	TGTGCCAGCAGTCCCGGACAGGTACCTAACTATGGCTACACCTTC
-	TRBV7-2	-	TRBJ1-1	CASSSQGGNTEAFF	TGTGCCAGCAGCTCACAGGGAGGGAACACTGAAGCTTTCTTT
-	TRBV5-4	TRBD2	TRBJ2-3	CASRTSGGYTQYF	TGTGCCAGCCGGACTAGCGGGGGCTATACGCAGTATTTT
-	TRBV29-1	-	TRBJ1-4	CSVGPGQGERATNEKLFF	TGCAGCGTTGGGCCGGGACAAGGGGAACGAGCAACTAATGAAAAACTGTTTTTT
-	TRBV6-6	-	TRBJ2-1	CASSISGNEQFF	TGTGCCAGCAGTATTAGCGGCAATGAGCAGTTCTTC
-	TRBV6-6	-	TRBJ1-1	CASSWGGRTEAFF	TGTGCCAGCAGTTGGGGGGGACGGACTGAAGCTTTCTTT
once	TRBV28	-	TRBJ1-2	CASTSASGRTGGYTF	TGTGCCAGCACTTCGGCTTCCGGGAGGACGGGAGGCTACACCTTC
-	TRBV9	-	TRBJ2-3	CASSVVESTDTQYF	TGTGCCAGCAGCGTAGTGGAGAGCACAGATACGCAGTATTTT
few	TRBV6-4	TRBD1	TRBJ1-6	CASRGTGGNSPLHF	TGTGCCAGCAGGGGGACAGGGGGAAATTCACCCCTCCACTTT
once	TRBV30	-	TRBJ1-6	CAWSVGPQGSPLHF	TGTGCCTGGAGTGTAGGGCCACAGGGCTCACCCCTCCACTTT
-	TRBV7-6	TRBD2	TRBJ2-7	CASSFGGSDAYEQYF	TGTGCCAGCAGCTTCGGGGGGTCCGATGCCTACGAGCAGTACTTC
-	TRBV9	-	TRBJ2-3	CASSVDGGRWDTQYF	TGTGCCAGCAGCGTAGACGGGGGGCGCTGGGATACGCAGTATTTT
few	TRBV12-5	-	TRBJ1-1	CASGLVLGRNTEAFF	TGTGCTAGTGGTTTGGTACTTGGGAGGAACACTGAAGCTTTCTTT
-	TRBV25-1	TRBD2	TRBJ2-3	CASSSSSGGPTDTQYF	TGTGCCAGCAGTTCCAGTAGCGGGGGCCCGACAGATACGCAGTATTTT
-	TRBV7-2	-	TRBJ1-3	CASSTTGSGNTIYF	TGTGCCAGCAGCACGACAGGTTCCGGAAACACCATATATTTT
-	TRBV6-5	-	TRBJ2-7	CASSYPAARGYEQYF	TGTGCCAGCAGTTACCCGGCCGCCAGGGGCTACGAGCAGTACTTC
-	TRBV5-1	TRBD2	TRBJ2-3	CASSLFSGGLTDTQYF	TGCGCCAGCAGCCTATTTAGCGGGGGGCTCACAGATACGCAGTATTTT
-	TRBV7-3	-	TRBJ2-1	CASRRRTGRDEQFF	TGTGCCAGCAGACGGAGGACGGGGAGAGATGAGCAGTTCTTC
-	TRBV7-2	TRBD1	TRBJ2-7	CASSSDRGSYEQYF	TGTGCCAGCAGCTCGGACAGGGGATCCTACGAGCAGTACTTC
-	TRBV4-2	-	TRBJ2-5	CASSHGTLQETQYF	TGTGCCAGCAGCCATGGGACCCTCCAAGAGACCCAGTACTTC
-	TRBV28	TRBD1	TRBJ2-1	CASTRTGKYEQFF	TGTGCCAGCACCCGGACAGGGAAGTATGAGCAGTTCTTC
few	TRBV5-1	-	TRBJ1-5	CASSLERNQPQHF	TGCGCCAGCAGCTTGGAGCGCAATCAGCCCCAGCATTTT
-	TRBV11-2	-	TRBJ1-1	CASSLARTHLSSEAFF	TGTGCCAGCAGCTTAGCCCGAACCCATTTAAGCAGTGAAGCTTTCTTT
-	TRBV5-4	-	TRBJ1-2	CASSPSGIAYGYTF	TGTGCCAGCAGCCCCTCCGGGATCGCCTATGGCTACACCTTC
-	TRBV7-2	-	TRBJ2-3	CASSPRLVSTDTQYF	TGTGCCAGCAGCCCCCGGTTGGTTAGCACAGATACGCAGTATTTT
-	TRBV25-1	-	TRBJ2-7	CASSDGGWRGLYEQYF	TGTGCCAGCAGTGATGGGGGATGGAGGGGGCTCTACGAGCAGTACTTC
-	TRBV9	-	TRBJ1-6	CASSVDAGGSPLHF	TGTGCCAGCAGCGTGGACGCGGGGGGATCACCCCTCCACTTT
-	TRBV4-3	-	TRBJ2-7	CASSQETSGYEQYF	TGCGCCAGCAGCCAAGAAACCAGCGGCTACGAGCAGTACTTC
-	TRBV11-2	-	TRBJ2-7	CASSLVWVSSYEQYF	TGTGCCAGCAGCTTAGTATGGGTCAGCTCCTACGAGCAGTACTTC
-	TRBV30	-	TRBJ1-1	CAWSVQAGHTEAFF	TGTGCCTGGAGTGTACAGGCAGGGCACACTGAAGCTTTCTTT
-	TRBV2	-	TRBJ2-7	CASSERETYEQYF	TGTGCCAGCAGTGAACGTGAAACCTACGAGCAGTACTTC
-	TRBV14	-	TRBJ2-5	CASSQAVGETQYF	TGTGCCAGCAGCCAAGCTGTGGGGGAGACCCAGTACTTC
-	TRBV6-5	TRBD2	TRBJ2-7	CASSYSITSGRYEQYF	TGTGCCAGCAGTTACTCGATAACTAGCGGTCGCTACGAGCAGTACTTC
-	TRBV6-5	-	TRBJ1-2	CAVTGVGGYTF	TGTGCCGTGACGGGGGTTGGCGGCTACACCTTC
-	TRBV28	-	TRBJ2-3	CASRQGSSTDTQYF	TGTGCCAGCCGCCAAGGGTCTAGCACAGATACGCAGTATTTT
once	TRBV5-6	TRBD1	TRBJ1-2	CASSPWDRMSRGYTF	TGTGCCAGCAGCCCTTGGGACAGGATGTCTCGCGGCTACACCTTC
few	TRBV10-2	TRBD1	TRBJ1-1	CASSDRQGTEAFF	TGCGCCAGCAGTGACCGACAGGGCACTGAAGCTTTCTTT
-	TRBV7-2	TRBD1	TRBJ2-5	CASSVQGWGETQYF	TGTGCCAGCAGCGTACAGGGGTGGGGAGAGACCCAGTACTTC
-	TRBV2	-	TRBJ1-6	CASSEVQGNSPLHF	TGTGCCAGCAGTGAAGTTCAGGGGAATTCACCCCTCCACTTT
-	TRBV10-3	-	TRBJ1-3	CATYTTGSSGNTIYF	TGTGCCACTTACACGACAGGTAGCTCTGGAAACACCATATATTTT
-	TRBV28	TRBD2	TRBJ2-5	CASTPGWGGGTQYF	TGTGCCAGCACCCCTGGTTGGGGGGGAGGGACCCAGTACTTC
-	TRBV5-8	-	TRBJ1-6	CASSFEDQYSPLHF	TGTGCCAGCAGCTTTGAGGACCAATATTCACCCCTCCACTTT
-	TRBV5-6	-	TRBJ1-2	CASSPGPDYGYTF	TGTGCCAGCAGCCCCGGACCCGACTATGGCTACACCTTC
-	TRBV6-1	TRBD1	TRBJ1-5	CASSERPGQGVIQPQHF	TGTGCCAGCAGTGAGAGACCGGGACAGGGGGTGATTCAGCCCCAGCATTTT
-	TRBV7-9	TRBD1	TRBJ2-7	CASSLDGQGIYEQYF	TGTGCCAGCAGCTTAGACGGACAGGGGATCTACGAGCAGTACTTC
-	TRBV7-2	TRBD1	TRBJ1-1	CATIRDRGNTEAFF	TGTGCCACCATCCGGGACAGGGGGAACACTGAAGCTTTCTTT